This record concerns one TCR beta chain sequence. The antigen remains undetermined. The data belong to a study of long-term antiretroviral therapy in people with HIV. They ran version v3.0 of the immunoSEQ assay at survey level. The method was immunoSEQ multiplex PCR; TCRdb's version includes in-frame clones alone and lacks a portion of them. The table shows about 18,000 clones, with around four fifths occurring only once. In germline, CDR1 is MDHEN, CDR2 SYDVKM. Between the trimmed V and J ends, which lost 5 bases and 0 bases, there was a span of 13 bases. The CDR3 has 15 residues. Whole-study results and caveats: When set beside controls, HIV repertoires had CDR3 length ranges that were narrower. The clones with expansion before ART were dominant in the repertoire at all time points.

At least one PBMC sample before ART and at least two after were required. The chain uses TRBV28 and TRBJ2-5; D tentatively fits TRBD1 or TRBD2 (5 bases each). The sequence came from a woman between 50 and 59 years old with HIV. This material consisted of unsorted PBMCs, taken 0.3 years after starting antiretroviral therapy. CDR3 region: CASSTRGRHQETQYF. The CDR3, as DNA: TGTGCCAGCAGTACAAGGGGACGGCACCAAGAGACCCAGTACTTC. Filled out from reference TRBV28 and TRBJ2-5, the complete variable domain reads DVKVTQSSRYLVKRTGEKVFLECVQDMDHENMFWYRQDPGLGLRLIYFSYDVKMKEKGDIPEGYSVSREKKERFSLILESASTNQTSMYLCASSTRGRHQETQYFGPGTRLLVL.